This T cell receptor (beta chain) was obtained from a study of shared clonotypes between healthy human individuals. For the study at large: Used for every donor were three CD4 naive, three CD4 memory, two CD8 naive and one CD8 memory plate. Notes on the study in general: The naive CD4 repertoires of a few donors were compared, and approximately 5.3% of clonotypes were shared.

CDR1 is SGHAT, CDR2 FQNNGV, per germline. The CDR3 extends over 14 amino acids. The germline V and J ends were trimmed by 3 bases and 5 bases, with 11 bases remaining between them. An assay was performed, and its level was deep. In the study's own analysis: ImmunoSEQ junction-only sequences lacked quality scores, so their filtering differed. Clones were sequenced by immunoSEQ multiplex PCR, and TCRdb holds only the in-frame ones, with some missing. That table gives V, J and clone size, and the DNA gave D and trimming. The table lists around 2,100,000 clones, roughly 94% of them singletons, with 0.9% to 1.5% in the top ten. Worth noting for this clone: Its antigen is still unknown.

CD45RO-negative CD8 cells positively selected for CCR7 made up the naive population, which excluded terminally differentiated effector memory CD45RA+ cells. Sequences were obtained from naive CD8+ T cells sorted from blood. This TCR was sampled from a man in his late teens or twenties in good health. This rearrangement joins TRBV11-2 to TRBJ2-1; weak D call: TRBD2 (5 bases). CDR3 residues: CASSFEPGNNEQFF. The CDR3 DNA sequence: TGTGCCAGCAGCTTTGAACCGGGGAACAATGAGCAGTTCTTC.